Sequencing of this T cell receptor (beta chain) was carried out in a study of cytomegalovirus exposure and HLA in healthy donors. Looking at the study overall: The approximately 670 first-cohort repertoires and the roughly 120 validation repertoires shared the same platform, a later analysis reported. Study results and caveats: A list of 150 or so TCR beta chains associated with cytomegalovirus was given. Researchers reported that a few CMV-associated chains were confirmed in vitro as CMV antigen-specific.

The donors were in the roughly 110-subject validation cohort; that cohort was separate from the approximately 700-subject first cohort. This clone appeared a few times. Its antigen is not identified. Profiled with immunoSEQ multiplex PCR; TCRdb holds only in-frame clones, not every one. The profile shows about 280,000 clones, 85% to 90% of them singletons. Germline lookup yields CDR1 MRHNA and CDR2 SNTAGT. Germline trimming cut 0 bases from V and 3 bases from J; bases unmatched to any gene: 3. The CDR3 sequence is 15 residues long. The sequencing input was PBMCs. This chain links TRBV6-4 with TRBJ2-3; the match to TRBD2 covers 7 bases. The clonotype comes from a woman under 30 in good health and CMV-seronegative. The CDR3 region is CASSDSGTITDTQYF. CDR3 DNA: TGTGCCAGCAGTGACTCGGGGACTATTACAGATACGCAGTATTTT.